The 29 T cell receptor beta chains in this list originate from one sample, sequenced in a study of T cell changes during pregnancy in multiple sclerosis. Assay: immunoSEQ multiplex PCR; the TCRdb copy retains only in-frame clones and omits some. The sample lists approximately 74,000 clones; roughly 92% were seen once. Material: peripheral blood, obtained before pregnancy. All receptors come from a female donor with multiple sclerosis, enrolled in a pregnancy study.

The chain carries TRBV6-5 and TRBJ1-2; D is undetermined. The V end was cut by 0 bases, the J end by 7 bases, with 15 bases between. This CDR3 contains 15 residues. The V gene's germline CDR1 is MNHEY and CDR2 SVGAGI. CDR3 protein: CASSYSISRILGYTF. The CDR3 DNA is TGTGCCAGCAGTTACTCGATTTCCAGGATCCTTGGCTACACCTTC.

The chain joins TRBV6-4 to TRBJ2-3; TRBD2 is a possible D gene (6 bases). Germline V gene sequence: CDR1 MRHNA, CDR2 SNTAGT. With 0 bases removed from V and 3 bases from J, the gap between germline ends came to 13 bases. The length of the CDR3 is 16 residues. The DNA of the CDR3 is TGTGCCAGCAGTGACTCTCGGGAGAGTCGTACAGATACGCAGTATTTT. This gives the protein CASSDSRESRTDTQYF.

The count of this clone is one. The rearrangement links TRBV5-4 to TRBJ1-2, with no clear D. Germline V gene sequence: CDR1 SGHNT, CDR2 YYREEE (reference sequence). The CDR3 extends over 13 amino acids. Trimming removed 1 base from V and 8 bases from J, with 12 bases in between. The CDR3 coding sequence is TGTGCCAGCAGCTTGTTGGCTTTCGCCGGCTACACCTTC. It translates to CASSLLAFAGYTF.

This chain uses TRBV6-5 with TRBJ2-1; maybe TRBD1 (6 bases). Germline CDR1 is MNHEY and CDR2 is SVGAGI. V shed 6 bases and J shed 0 bases, with 12 bases lying between them. The CDR3 runs to 15 residues. This CDR3 reads CASSQDSNSYNEQFF. The DNA of the CDR3 is TGTGCCAGCAGCCAGGACAGCAACTCCTACAATGAGCAGTTCTTC.

The V and J genes are TRBV29-1 and TRBJ1-2; D unclear. V was pared by 3 bases and J by 6 bases, with 14 bases between. The V gene's germline CDR1 is SQVTM and CDR2 ANQGSEA. The CDR3 totals 13 residues. DNA of the CDR3: TGCAGCGTTGAGGCAGGTTTTCTTGATGGCTACACCTTC. The encoded protein is CSVEAGFLDGYTF.

This rearrangement joins TRBV6-6 to TRBJ1-2; 7 bases line up with TRBD1. From germline, CDR1 is MNHNY and CDR2 SVGAGI (reference sequence). Unmatched junction bases numbered 3, after V lost 5 bases and J lost 3 bases. This CDR3 spans 13 amino acids. CDR3 residues: CASSRQGDYGYTF. Here the CDR3 DNA reads TGTGCCAGCAGTAGACAGGGAGACTATGGCTACACCTTC.

The chain has TRBV7-6 and TRBJ1-2, with D unresolved. Deletions cut 1 base from V and 3 bases from J, with 18 bases between. The length of the CDR3 is 17 residues. Germline loops: CDR1 SGHVS, CDR2 FNYEAQ. The CDR3 DNA reads as TGTGCCAGCAGCTTAGTCCCTGGAGGCAACGGAGACTATGGCTACACCTTC. It yields the protein CASSLVPGGNGDYGYTF.

The chain has TRBV28 and TRBJ2-5, with 9 bases lining up with TRBD1. CDR1 is MDHEN and CDR2 is SYDVKM in the germline V gene. Trimming at V came to 6 bases and at J to 2 bases, leaving 1 base not matched to a gene. The CDR3 covers 13 residues. The DNA of the CDR3 is TGTGCCAGCAGAGGGACAGGGCAAGAGACCCAGTACTTC. This sequence encodes CASRGTGQETQYF. The whole variable domain, filled in from reference TRBV28 and TRBJ2-5, reads DVKVTQSSRYLVKRTGEKVFLECVQDMDHENMFWYRQDPGLGLRLIYFSYDVKMKEKGDIPEGYSVSREKKERFSLILESASTNQTSMYLCASRGTGQETQYFGPGTRLLVL.

The rearrangement joins TRBV5-6 to TRBJ2-3, with D perhaps TRBD2 (6 bases). Trimming left V 3 bases short and J 2 bases short, with 19 bases between. The CDR3 has 17 amino acids. From germline, CDR1 is SGHDT and CDR2 YYEEEE. The CDR3 sequence is CASSSGWLARNTDTQYF. CDR3 DNA sequence: TGTGCCAGCAGCTCGGGATGGCTAGCGAGAAACACAGATACGCAGTATTTT.

V usage is TRBV18 and J usage is TRBJ2-7, with D possibly being TRBD2 (6 bases). V lost 3 bases to trimming and J lost 7 bases, with 13 bases between them. The CDR3 is made up of 13 amino acids. Germline V gene sequence: CDR1 KGHSH, CDR2 LQKENI. The CDR3 nucleotides read TGTGCCAGCTCACCCGCTACACGGGGGGAGCAGTACTTC. This sequence encodes CASSPATRGEQYF.

The CDR3 DNA reads TGTGCCAGCAGTACGGGGAACACTGAAGCTTTCTTT. Its protein is CASSTGNTEAFF. V gene TRBV6-5 combines with J gene TRBJ1-1; D unresolved. This CDR3 is 12 amino acids long. The germline V gene has CDR1 MNHEY and CDR2 SVGAGI. The germline V and J ends were trimmed by 5 bases and 1 base, with 5 bases remaining between them.

The CDR3 nucleotides are TGTGCCAGTAGTATACTTCAGCAGCCCCAGCATTTT. This gives the protein CASSILQQPQHF. The chain links TRBV19 to TRBJ1-5, with no clear D. CDR1 and CDR2 from the germline V gene are LNHDA and SQIVND (reference sequence). Trimming removed 2 bases from V and 7 bases from J, with 6 bases in between. The CDR3 length is 12 residues.

The chain employs TRBV6-6 and TRBJ1-5, with a possible D match to TRBD1 (6 bases). V lost 5 bases, J lost 0 bases, and 8 bases lay in between. The germline V gene has CDR1 MNHNY and CDR2 SVGAGI (reference sequence). The CDR3 length is 14 residues. In nucleotides, the CDR3 is TGTGCCAGCAGTGGACAGTATAGCAATCAGCCCCAGCATTTT. It translates to CASSGQYSNQPQHF.

The chain uses TRBV7-9 and TRBJ2-1; maybe TRBD1 (6 bases). The V and J ends lost 4 bases and 0 bases respectively, with 10 bases between them. The CDR3 length is 15 residues. The germline CDR1 and CDR2 sequences are SEHNR and FQNEAQ (reference sequence). The CDR3 here is CASSSQGHSYNEQFF. The CDR3 region has the DNA TGTGCCAGCAGCTCCCAGGGACACTCCTACAATGAGCAGTTCTTC.

The chain is built from TRBV5-4 and TRBJ2-6; 8 nucleotides line up with TRBD2. The J segment lost 0 bases and the V segment lost 6 bases, leaving 8 bases of the junction unmatched. CDR1 SGHNT and CDR2 YYREEE come from the germline V gene (reference sequence). This CDR3 is built from 17 residues. CDR3 region: CASTLAGSASGANVLTF. CDR3 nucleotide sequence: TGTGCCAGCACGCTAGCGGGTTCAGCCTCTGGGGCCAACGTCCTGACTTTC.

The sample holds a few counts of this clone. The genes are TRBV11-3 and TRBJ1-2; 9 bases map to TRBD1. Unmatched junction bases numbered 2, after V lost 5 bases and J lost 4 bases. The CDR3 sequence is 13 residues long. The germline V gene encodes CDR1 SGHNT and CDR2 YENEEA. This CDR3 is CASSVDRGYGYTF. For the CDR3, the DNA is TGTGCCAGCAGCGTGGACAGGGGCTATGGCTACACCTTC.

V is TRBV6-5 and J is TRBJ2-1; possible D gene TRBD2, 6 bases. CDR1 MNHEY and CDR2 SVGAGI come from the germline V gene. The CDR3 runs 15 residues. V was shortened by 5 bases and J by 4 bases, with 15 bases between the two germline ends. The chain's CDR3 is CASSPGVAEYNEQFF. CDR3 in DNA: TGTGCCAGCAGTCCCGGGGTAGCGGAATACAATGAGCAGTTCTTC.

The rearrangement links TRBV5-1 to TRBJ2-7; the D gene is possibly TRBD2 (6 bases). Germline CDR1 and CDR2: SGHRS and YFSETQ. This CDR3 is 15 amino acids long. V was pared by 4 bases and J by 6 bases, with 20 bases between. The CDR3 sequence: CASSRSGGVGSEQYF. The CDR3 nucleotides read TGCGCCAGCAGCCGGTCCGGGGGAGTCGGTTCCGAGCAGTACTTC.

The chain recombines TRBV7-2 with TRBJ1-2; no firm D call. The V and J ends lost 3 bases and 1 base respectively, with 12 bases between them. The CDR3 is made up of 15 amino acids. Germline CDR1 SGHTA, CDR2 FQGNSA. CDR3 coding DNA: TGTGCCAGCAGCTTCACAAGTATCGATAACTATGGCTACACCTTC. It translates to CASSFTSIDNYGYTF.

The chain is built from TRBV2 and TRBJ2-7, with 11 bases identical to TRBD1. Germline V CDR1 and CDR2: SNHLY, FYNNEI. The CDR3 is 15 amino acids. Trimming cost V 6 bases and J 7 bases; bases outside gene matches: 11. CDR3: CASRGPGQGGSEQYF. CDR3 coding DNA: TGTGCCAGCAGGGGACCGGGACAGGGGGGGAGTGAGCAGTACTTC.

The chain employs TRBV5-5 and TRBJ1-4; D call uncertain. The CDR3 sequence is 12 residues long. V lost 2 bases and J lost 5, with 4 bases in between. The germline CDR1 and CDR2 sequences are SGHKS and YYEKEE (reference sequence). CDR3 sequence reads: CASSFQNEKLFF. CDR3 in DNA: TGTGCCAGCAGCTTCCAGAATGAAAAACTGTTTTTT.

The V call is TRBV6-4, the J call TRBJ2-7; 7 bases agree with TRBD1. The germline gives CDR1 MRHNA, CDR2 SNTAGT. This CDR3 has 15 residues. Unmatched junction bases numbered 7, after V lost 1 base and J lost 4 bases. The CDR3 is CASSDYNRGVYEQYF. Here the CDR3 DNA reads TGTGCCAGCAGTGACTACAACAGGGGCGTTTACGAGCAGTACTTC.

CDR3 coding DNA: TGTGCCAGCGACACAGGGTCCCACGGGGAGCTGTTTTTT. This gives the protein CASDTGSHGELFF. The chain employs TRBV9 and TRBJ2-2, with D possibly matching TRBD1 (6 bases). The V end was cut by 7 bases, the J end by 7 bases, with 14 bases between. Germline assignment: CDR1 SGDLS and CDR2 YYNGEE. The CDR3 is made up of 13 amino acids.

The chain has TRBV21-1 and TRBJ1-1; the table names TRBD1, a call not compared with the DNA. TRBV21-1 is a listed pseudogene. The CDR3 consists of 12 residues. The CDR3 sequence: CASSKRDRGAFF. DNA for the CDR3: TGTGCCAGCAGCAAACGGGACAGGGGAGCTTTCTTT.

This clone was picked up one time. One end of the junction fails to match germline, which may point to a read error. J is TRBJ2-5 and V is TRBV7-7; D gene unclear. Germline assignment: CDR1 SSHAT and CDR2 FNYEAQ (reference sequence). This CDR3 comprises 12 residues. The CDR3 DNA reads TGTGCTAGCAGCTTAGTTCGGGAGACCCAGTACTTC. The encoded protein is CASSLVRETQYF.

This clone was observed a single time. The rearrangement joins TRBV9 to TRBJ2-1, with TRBD2 matching over 13 bases. Unmatched junction bases numbered 6, after V lost 4 bases and J lost 2 bases. This CDR3 is 17 amino acids long. CDR1 is SGDLS, CDR2 YYNGEE, per germline. The DNA for the CDR3 is TGTGCCAGCAGCTTCCGACTAGCGGGAGGCCCCTACAATGAGCAGTTCTTC. It is translated as CASSFRLAGGPYNEQFF.

The chain uses TRBV7-3 and TRBJ2-2; 8 bases are a match to TRBD2. CDR1 SGHTA and CDR2 FQGTGA come from the germline V gene. CDR3 length: 17 amino acids. The J segment lost 5 bases and the V segment lost 5 bases, leaving 13 bases of the junction unmatched. The CDR3 sequence: CASSPNSVAGRTGELFF. The CDR3 coding sequence is TGTGCCAGCAGCCCCAATAGTGTAGCGGGGAGAACCGGGGAGCTGTTTTTT. The variable domain in full, completed from reference TRBV7-3 and TRBJ2-2, reads GAGVSQTPSNKVTEKGKYVELRCDPISGHTALYWYRQSLGQGPEFLIYFQGTGAADDSGLPNDRFFAVRPEGSVSTLKIQRTERGDSAVYLCASSPNSVAGRTGELFFGEGSRLTVL.

The V call is TRBV19, the J call TRBJ1-1, with D unclear. The V and J ends lost 4 bases and 1 base respectively, with 7 bases between them. The germline V gene has CDR1 LNHDA and CDR2 SQIVND (reference sequence). The CDR3 loop spans 13 amino acids. DNA of the CDR3: TGTGCCAGTAGTAAAACTGGGAACACTGAAGCTTTCTTT. This gives the protein CASSKTGNTEAFF.

CDR3 in DNA: TGTGCCAGTAGTATTAGGGGGGGGTCTAGCGGAAACATTCAGTACTTC. Its translation: CASSIRGGSSGNIQYF. The J gene is TRBJ2-4, the V gene TRBV19, with D perhaps matching TRBD2 (7 bases). There are 16 residues in the CDR3. V lost 3 bases to trimming and J lost 6 bases, with 18 bases between them. The germline CDR1 and CDR2 sequences are LNHDA and SQIVND (reference sequence).